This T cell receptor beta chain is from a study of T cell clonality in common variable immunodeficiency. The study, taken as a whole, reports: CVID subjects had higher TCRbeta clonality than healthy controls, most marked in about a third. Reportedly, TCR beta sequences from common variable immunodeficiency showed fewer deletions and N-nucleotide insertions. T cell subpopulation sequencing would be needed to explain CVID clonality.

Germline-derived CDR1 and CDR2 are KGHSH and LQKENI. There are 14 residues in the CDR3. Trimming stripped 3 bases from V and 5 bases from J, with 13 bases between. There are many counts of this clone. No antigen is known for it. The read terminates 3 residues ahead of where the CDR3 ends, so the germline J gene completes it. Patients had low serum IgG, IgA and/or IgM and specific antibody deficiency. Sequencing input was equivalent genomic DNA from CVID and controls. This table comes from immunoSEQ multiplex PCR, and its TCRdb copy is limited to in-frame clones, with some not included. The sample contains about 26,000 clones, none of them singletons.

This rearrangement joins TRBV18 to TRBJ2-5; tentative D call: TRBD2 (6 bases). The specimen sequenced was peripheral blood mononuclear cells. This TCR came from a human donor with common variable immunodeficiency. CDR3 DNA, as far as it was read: TGTGCCAGCTCACCCAGACTAGAGCAGGAGACC. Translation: CASSPRLEQET. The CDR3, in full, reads CASSPRLEQETQYF. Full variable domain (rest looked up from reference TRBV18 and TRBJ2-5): NAGVMQNPRHLVRRRGQEARLRCSPMKGHSHVYWYRQLPEEGLKFMVYLQKENIIDESGMPKERFSAEFPKEGPSILRIQQVVRGDSAAYFCASSPRLEQETQYFGPGTRLLVL.